This T cell receptor (beta chain) derives from a study of cytomegalovirus exposure and HLA in healthy donors. A note on this clone: An end of the junction does not agree with germline; a read error may underlie this. The same CDR3 also results from other DNA sequences found in this sample.

The CDR3 has 12 residues. The germline CDR1 and CDR2 sequences are GTSNPN and SVGIG (reference sequence). Among the donors, all were healthy bone marrow donors. It was with 60 Vbeta and 13 Jbeta primers that the PCR ran. Sequencing used immunoSEQ multiplex PCR; TCRdb keeps in-frame clones, though not all of them. The table lists 100,000 to 150,000 clones, over 60% of them singletons. Sequences were obtained from PBMCs. The rearrangement uses TRBV30 and TRBJ1-2; TRBD1 is a possible D gene (5 bases). The origin of this receptor is a woman in her fifties or sixties in good health and CMV-seropositive. The CDR3 DNA is TGTGCCTGGACCAAGGGGTGGAGTGGCTACACCTTT. It translates to CAWTKGWSGYTF. The full variable domain, in which reference TRBV30 and TRBJ1-2 provide the parts outside the CDR3, is SQTIHQWPATLVQPVGSPLSLECTVEGTSNPNLYWYRQAAGRGLQLLFYSVGIGQISSEVPQNLSASRPQDRQFILSSKKLLLSDSGFYLCAWTKGWSGYTFGSGTRLTVV.